This T cell receptor beta chain was found in a study of sequential checkpoint blockade in melanoma. There are 13 residues in the CDR3. Germline loops: CDR1 MNHEY, CDR2 SVGAGI. Germline trimming cut 7 bases from V and 1 base from J; bases unmatched to any gene: 2. Profiling relied on immunoSEQ multiplex PCR, and the TCRdb table lists in-frame clones only, not all of them. The sample consists of about 28,000 clones, about 88% of them appearing once. The treatment was: randomized to nivolumab then ipilimumab (arm A) or the reverse (arm B). Patients had received no earlier DNA-damaging chemotherapy. PBMC sorting kept live CD3+CD8+ cells without CD19 or CD56.

Source: CD8+ T cells sorted from blood (inferred from file names), taken from a patient given nivolumab and ipilimumab in sequence. This sequence originates from a human donor with melanoma. This chain uses TRBV6-5 with TRBJ2-7, with 9 positions matching TRBD1. The CDR3 DNA reads TGTGCCAGCACCGGGACAGGGTCCTACGAGCAGTACTTC. It is translated as CASTGTGSYEQYF.